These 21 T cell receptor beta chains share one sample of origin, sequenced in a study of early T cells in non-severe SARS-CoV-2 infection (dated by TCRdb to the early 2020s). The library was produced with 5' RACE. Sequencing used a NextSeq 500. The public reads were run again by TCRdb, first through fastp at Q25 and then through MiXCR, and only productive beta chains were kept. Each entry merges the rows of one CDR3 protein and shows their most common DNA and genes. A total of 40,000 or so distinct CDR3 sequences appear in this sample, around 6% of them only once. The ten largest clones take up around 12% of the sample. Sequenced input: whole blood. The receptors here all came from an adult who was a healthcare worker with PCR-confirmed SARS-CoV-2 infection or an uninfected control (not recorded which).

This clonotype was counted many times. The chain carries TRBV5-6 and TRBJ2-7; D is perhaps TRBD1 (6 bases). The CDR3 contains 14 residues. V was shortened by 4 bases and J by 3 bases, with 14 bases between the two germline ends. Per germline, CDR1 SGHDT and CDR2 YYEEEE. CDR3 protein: CASSTWTEGYEQYF. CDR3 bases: TGTGCCAGCAGCACCTGGACAGAGGGCTACGAGCAGTACTTC.

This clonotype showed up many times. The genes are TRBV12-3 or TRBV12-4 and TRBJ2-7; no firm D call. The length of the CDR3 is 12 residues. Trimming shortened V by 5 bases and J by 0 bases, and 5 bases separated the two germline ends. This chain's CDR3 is CASSLGSYEQYF. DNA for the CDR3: TGTGCCAGCAGTCTCGGCTCCTACGAGCAGTACTTC.

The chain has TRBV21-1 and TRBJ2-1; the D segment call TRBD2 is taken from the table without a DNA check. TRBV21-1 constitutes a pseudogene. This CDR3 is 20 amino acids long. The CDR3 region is CASSPCPSGGAFMSYNEQFF. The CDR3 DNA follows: TGTGCCAGCAGCCCATGCCCTAGCGGGGGGGCGTTTATGTCCTACAATGAGCAGTTCTTC.

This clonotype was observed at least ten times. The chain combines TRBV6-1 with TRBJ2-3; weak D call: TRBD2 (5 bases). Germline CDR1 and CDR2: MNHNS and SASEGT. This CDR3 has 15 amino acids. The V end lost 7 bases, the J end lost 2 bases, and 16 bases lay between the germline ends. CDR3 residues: CASTPGRTYTDTQYF. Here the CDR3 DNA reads TGTGCCAGCACCCCGGGAAGGACGTACACAGATACGCAGTATTTT.

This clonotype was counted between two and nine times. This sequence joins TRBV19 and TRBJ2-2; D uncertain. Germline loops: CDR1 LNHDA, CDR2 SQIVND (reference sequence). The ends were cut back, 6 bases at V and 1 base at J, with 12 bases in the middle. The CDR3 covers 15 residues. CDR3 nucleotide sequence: TGTGCCAGTAGAAGGGTTGGGGTGAACACCGGGGAGCTGTTTTTT. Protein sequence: CASRRVGVNTGELFF.

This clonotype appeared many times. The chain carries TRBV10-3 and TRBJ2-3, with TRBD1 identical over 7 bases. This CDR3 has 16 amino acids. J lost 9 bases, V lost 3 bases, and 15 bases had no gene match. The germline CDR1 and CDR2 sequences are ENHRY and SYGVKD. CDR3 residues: CAISDGTAIGLGTQYF. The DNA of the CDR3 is TGTGCCATCAGTGACGGGACAGCGATAGGATTAGGGACGCAGTATTTT.

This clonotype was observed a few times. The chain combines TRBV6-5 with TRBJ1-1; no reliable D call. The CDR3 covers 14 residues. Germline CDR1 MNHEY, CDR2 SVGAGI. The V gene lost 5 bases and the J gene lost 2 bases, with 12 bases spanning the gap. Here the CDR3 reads CASSQTRSNTEAFF. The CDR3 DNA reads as TGTGCCAGCAGTCAGACGCGAAGCAACACTGAAGCTTTCTTT.

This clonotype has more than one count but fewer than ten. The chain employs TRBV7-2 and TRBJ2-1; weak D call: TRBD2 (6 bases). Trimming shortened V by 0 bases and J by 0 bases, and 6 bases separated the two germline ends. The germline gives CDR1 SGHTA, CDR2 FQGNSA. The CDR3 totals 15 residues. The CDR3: CASSLAGSSYNEQFF. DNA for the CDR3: TGTGCCAGCAGCTTAGCCGGGAGCTCCTACAATGAGCAGTTCTTC.

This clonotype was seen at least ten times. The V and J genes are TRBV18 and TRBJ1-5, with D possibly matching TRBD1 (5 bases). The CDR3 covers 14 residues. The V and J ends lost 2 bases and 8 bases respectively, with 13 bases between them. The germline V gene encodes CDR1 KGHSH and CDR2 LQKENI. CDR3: CASSPSGLFEPQHF. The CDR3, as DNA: TGTGCCAGCTCACCATCGGGACTGTTCGAGCCCCAGCATTTT.

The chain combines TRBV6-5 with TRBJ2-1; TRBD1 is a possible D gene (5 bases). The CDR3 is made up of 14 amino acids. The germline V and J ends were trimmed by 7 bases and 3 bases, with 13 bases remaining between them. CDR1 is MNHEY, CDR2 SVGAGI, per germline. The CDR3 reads CASTQAGLYNEQFF. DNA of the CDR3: TGTGCCAGCACCCAGGCAGGGCTCTACAATGAGCAGTTCTTC.

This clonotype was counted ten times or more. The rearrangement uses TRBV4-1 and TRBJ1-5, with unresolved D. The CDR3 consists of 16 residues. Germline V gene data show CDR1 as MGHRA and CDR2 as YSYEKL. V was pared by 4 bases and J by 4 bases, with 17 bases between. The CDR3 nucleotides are TGCGCCAGCAGCCCCCTCTGGTTGGACCAGAATCAGCCCCAGCATTTT. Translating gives CASSPLWLDQNQPQHF.

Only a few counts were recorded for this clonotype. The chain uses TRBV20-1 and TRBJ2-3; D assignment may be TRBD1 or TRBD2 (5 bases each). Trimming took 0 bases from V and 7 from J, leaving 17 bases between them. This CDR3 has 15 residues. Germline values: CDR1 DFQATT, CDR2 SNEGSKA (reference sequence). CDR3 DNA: TGCAGTGCTAGAGATTCCGGGGCGCTCGCAAATACGCAGTATTTT. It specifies CSARDSGALANTQYF.

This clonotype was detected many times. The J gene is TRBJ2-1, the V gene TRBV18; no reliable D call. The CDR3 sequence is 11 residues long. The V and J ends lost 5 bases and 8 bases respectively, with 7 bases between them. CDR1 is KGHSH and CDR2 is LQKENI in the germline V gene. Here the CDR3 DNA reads TGTGCCAGCTCAACGACGCATGAGCAGTTCTTC. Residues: CASSTTHEQFF. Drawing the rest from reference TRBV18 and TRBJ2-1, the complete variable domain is NAGVMQNPRHLVRRRGQEARLRCSPMKGHSHVYWYRQLPEEGLKFMVYLQKENIIDESGMPKERFSAEFPKEGPSILRIQQVVRGDSAAYFCASSTTHEQFFGPGTRLTVL.

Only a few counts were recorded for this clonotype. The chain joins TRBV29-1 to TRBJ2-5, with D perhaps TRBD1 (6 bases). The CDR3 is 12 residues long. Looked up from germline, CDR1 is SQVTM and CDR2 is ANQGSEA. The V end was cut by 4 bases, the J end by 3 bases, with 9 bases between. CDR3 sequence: CSVGPGEETQYF. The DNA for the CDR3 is TGCAGCGTTGGCCCAGGGGAAGAGACCCAGTACTTC. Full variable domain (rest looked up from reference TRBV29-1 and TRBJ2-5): SAVISQKPSRDICQRGTSLTIQCQVDSQVTMMFWYRQQPGQSLTLIATANQGSEATYESGFVIDKFPISRPNLTFSTLTVSNMSPEDSSIYLCSVGPGEETQYFGPGTRLLVL.

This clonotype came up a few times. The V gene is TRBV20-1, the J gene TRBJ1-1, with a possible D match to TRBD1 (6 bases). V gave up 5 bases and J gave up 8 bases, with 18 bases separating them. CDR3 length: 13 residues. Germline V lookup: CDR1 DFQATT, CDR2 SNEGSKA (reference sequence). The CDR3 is CSAPPVGTPEAFF. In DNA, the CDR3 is TGCAGTGCTCCGCCCGTCGGGACACCCGAAGCTTTCTTT.

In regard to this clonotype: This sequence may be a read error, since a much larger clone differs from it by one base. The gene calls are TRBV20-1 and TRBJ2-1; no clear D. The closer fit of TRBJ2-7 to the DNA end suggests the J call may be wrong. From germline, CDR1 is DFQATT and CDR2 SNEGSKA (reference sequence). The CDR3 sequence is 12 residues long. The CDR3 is CSARDPYNEQYF. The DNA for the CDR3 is TGCAGTGCTAGGGACCCCTACAATGAGCAGTACTTC.

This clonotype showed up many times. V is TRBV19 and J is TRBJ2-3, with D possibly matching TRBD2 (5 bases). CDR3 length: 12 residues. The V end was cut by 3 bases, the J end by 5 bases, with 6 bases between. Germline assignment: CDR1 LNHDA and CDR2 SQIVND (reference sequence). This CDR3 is CASSIGGDTQYF. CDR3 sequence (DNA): TGTGCCAGTAGTATCGGAGGAGATACGCAGTATTTT.

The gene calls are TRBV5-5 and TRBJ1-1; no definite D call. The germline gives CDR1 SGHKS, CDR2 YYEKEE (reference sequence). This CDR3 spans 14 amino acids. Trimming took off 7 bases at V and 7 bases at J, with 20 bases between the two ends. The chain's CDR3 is CASGPEEVPLEAFF. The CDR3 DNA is TGTGCCAGCGGGCCCGAGGAGGTCCCCCTTGAAGCTTTCTTT.

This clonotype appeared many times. CDR3 residues: CASSGTMGYGYTF. Written as DNA, the CDR3 is TGTGCCAGCAGTGGGACAATGGGGTATGGCTACACCTTC. J is TRBJ1-2 and V is TRBV6-6, with D possibly being TRBD1 (6 bases). V dropped 5 bases and J dropped 5 bases, with 12 bases sitting between them. This CDR3 region has 13 residues. Germline lookup yields CDR1 MNHNY and CDR2 SVGAGI (reference sequence).

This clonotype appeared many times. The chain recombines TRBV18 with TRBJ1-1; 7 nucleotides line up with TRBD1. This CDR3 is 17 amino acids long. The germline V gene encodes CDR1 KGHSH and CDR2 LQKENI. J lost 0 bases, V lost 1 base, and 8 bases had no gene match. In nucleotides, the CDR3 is TGTGCCAGCTCACCACGGGGAGGGGGCAGTATGAACACTGAAGCTTTCTTT. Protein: CASSPRGGGSMNTEAFF.

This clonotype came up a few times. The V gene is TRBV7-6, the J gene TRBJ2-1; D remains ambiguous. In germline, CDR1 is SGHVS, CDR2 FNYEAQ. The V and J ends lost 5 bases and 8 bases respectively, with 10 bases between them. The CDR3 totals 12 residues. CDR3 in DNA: TGTGCCAGCAGCCCAATAACGGATGAGCAGTTCTTC. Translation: CASSPITDEQFF. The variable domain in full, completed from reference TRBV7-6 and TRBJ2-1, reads GAGVSQSPRYKVTKRGQDVALRCDPISGHVSLYWYRQALGQGPEFLTYFNYEAQQDKSGLPNDRFSAERPEGSISTLTIQRTEQRDSAMYRCASSPITDEQFFGPGTRLTVL.